This T cell receptor beta chain emerged from a study of radiation and T cells in renal cell carcinoma. Time point noted: baseline pretreatment blood. Sample treatment: 15 Gy SBRT to primary tumor, nephrectomy 4 weeks later. The germline CDR1 and CDR2 sequences are SGHTS and YDEGEE. The CDR3 covers 17 residues. V trimming: 3 bases; J trimming: 1 base; junction bases outside the gene matches: 8. The assay was immunoSEQ multiplex PCR, and TCRdb's table has in-frame clones only and misses some. The sample has tens of thousands of clones; approximately 80% are singletons. This chain links TRBV5-8 with TRBJ2-5, with 11 bases aligning to TRBD2. The receptor's source is a woman in her sixties or seventies with renal cell carcinoma. This sample comprised blood, obtained from a patient whose treatment included radiotherapy and nephrectomy. The CDR3 bases are TGTGCCAGCAGCTCCTATACTAGCGGGAGTAGCCAAGAGACCCAGTACTTC. Translation gives CASSSYTSGSSQETQYF.